This T cell receptor (beta chain) was found in a study of blood T cells in healthy people across ages. Findings of the study overall: Long-lived donors exceeded aged donors in naive CD4+ cells and diversity. PBMCs that were unsorted prevented a conclusive naive versus antigen-experienced comparison. In the absence of known donor CMV status, changes in expanded clonotypes were possibly confounded.

This CDR3 has 16 residues. Trimming removed 4 bases from V and 4 bases from J; junction bases left unmatched: 9. The germline V gene encodes CDR1 SGHTA and CDR2 FQGNSA. In the case of this clonotype: The antigen is undetermined.

It was with a sample-barcoded 5' primer and a J-beta primer mix that a second PCR of about 6 to 12 cycles was run. TCRdb re-analysed the 5' RACE reads in MiXCR, keeping a single row per CDR3 protein. This table holds nearly 800,000 distinct CDR3 sequences, roughly 50% found once. The receptor comes from a middle-aged man in good health. Sample: blood. This chain joins TRBV7-2 and TRBJ2-1, with 8 nucleotides matching TRBD2. CDR3 amino acids: CASSSHGGRLYNEQFF. CDR3 nucleotides: TGTGCCAGCAGCTCCCATGGCGGGAGGCTATACAATGAGCAGTTCTTC.